The 26 T cell receptor beta chains in this list originate from one sample, sequenced in a study of T cell changes during pregnancy in multiple sclerosis. The table came from immunoSEQ multiplex PCR; TCRdb's copy has only in-frame clones and leaves some out. The repertoire holds approximately 58,000 clones, about 92% seen once, with less than 3% in the top ten. Here the sequenced sample was peripheral blood, taken in the second trimester of pregnancy. The receptors derive from a female donor in good health, enrolled as a control in a pregnancy study.

The chain has TRBV5-1 and TRBJ2-1; a possible D gene is TRBD1 (5 bases). The germline CDR1 and CDR2 sequences are SGHRS and YFSETQ. The CDR3 has 14 residues. V lost 3 bases and J 8 bases, leaving 15 bases between the germline ends. The CDR3 is CASSYGHGRDEQFF. The CDR3 region has the DNA TGCGCCAGCAGCTACGGACACGGCCGGGATGAGCAGTTCTTC.

V and J are TRBV4-3 and TRBJ2-7; 10 bases are a match to TRBD1. V lost 3 bases, J lost 0 bases, and 5 bases stayed unmatched. The CDR3 consists of 16 residues. Germline CDR1 reads LGHNA; CDR2 reads YSLEER. CDR3 amino acids: CASSQGQGRGSYEQYF. The CDR3 bases are TGCGCCAGCAGCCAGGGACAGGGGAGGGGCTCCTACGAGCAGTACTTC.

This clone appeared a single time. V is TRBV30 and J is TRBJ1-2; D gene ambiguous. This CDR3 has 15 residues. Trimming pared 1 base from V and 3 bases from J, leaving 15 bases between. Germline V lookup: CDR1 GTSNPN, CDR2 SVGIG (reference sequence). This chain's CDR3 is CAWSGRSRGDYGYTF. In nucleotides, the CDR3 is TGTGCCTGGAGTGGACGGAGTCGCGGCGACTATGGCTACACCTTC.

This chain connects TRBV30 to TRBJ1-1; D call uncertain. Trimming pared 2 bases from V and 1 base from J, leaving 5 bases between. The CDR3 extends over 12 amino acids. Per the germline V gene, CDR1 is GTSNPN and CDR2 is SVGIG (reference sequence). CDR3 amino acids: CAWSPGNTEAFF. CDR3 nucleotides: TGTGCCTGGAGTCCAGGGAACACTGAAGCTTTCTTT.

The rearrangement joins TRBV9 to TRBJ2-7; D is unclear. Germline CDR1 is SGDLS and CDR2 is YYNGEE. The CDR3 is 13 residues long. Trimming took off 2 bases at V and 0 bases at J, with 6 bases between the two ends. CDR3 amino acids: CASSVLNSYEQYF. The DNA of the CDR3 is TGTGCCAGCAGCGTTCTTAACTCCTACGAGCAGTACTTC.

V and J are TRBV7-9 and TRBJ2-5; D is perhaps TRBD1 (6 bases). The CDR3 runs to 15 residues. Looked up from germline, CDR1 is SEHNR and CDR2 is FQNEAQ (reference sequence). Trimming left V 3 bases short and J 1 base short, with 12 bases between. The CDR3, as DNA: TGTGCCAGCAGCTTGGTGGGGGCGGCCCAAGAGACCCAGTACTTC. This gives the protein CASSLVGAAQETQYF.

The rearrangement joins TRBV19 to TRBJ2-1; no reliable D call. Trimming cost V 3 bases and J 6 bases, with 9 bases left between them. The CDR3 runs to 13 residues. Germline values: CDR1 LNHDA, CDR2 SQIVND (reference sequence). CDR3 in DNA: TGTGCCAGTAGTATCGGTAGTGGCAATGAGCAGTTCTTC. As protein: CASSIGSGNEQFF. Complete variable domain (other parts from reference TRBV19 and TRBJ2-1): DGGITQSPKYLFRKEGQNVTLSCEQNLNHDAMYWYRQDPGQGLRLIYYSQIVNDFQKGDIAEGYSVSREKKESFPLTVTSAQKNPTAFYLCASSIGSGNEQFFGPGTRLTVL.

The chain uses TRBV7-3 and TRBJ1-2; 9 bases fit TRBD1. V dropped 4 bases and J dropped 4; count of bases not matched to a gene: 4. Germline CDR1 SGHTA, CDR2 FQGTGA. This CDR3 comprises 14 residues. The CDR3 DNA is TGTGCCAGCAGCTCGGACAGGGGTAGCTATGGCTACACCTTC. As protein: CASSSDRGSYGYTF.

J is TRBJ2-3 and V is TRBV9; 8 bases map to TRBD2. The V segment lost 6 bases and the J segment 5 bases; nucleotides outside the gene matches: 11. The CDR3 consists of 15 residues. Germline CDR1 reads SGDLS; CDR2 reads YYNGEE. CDR3 nucleotide sequence: TGTGCCAGCACGCCACTAGCGGTGGGAGTAGATACGCAGTATTTT. Translated: CASTPLAVGVDTQYF.

The chain links TRBV18 to TRBJ1-5; D is uncertain. The germline CDR1 and CDR2 sequences are KGHSH and LQKENI. Trimming shortened V by 6 bases and J by 4 bases, and 10 bases separated the two germline ends. The CDR3 totals 13 residues. This chain's CDR3 is CASSGSQNQPQHF. CDR3 in DNA: TGTGCCAGCTCCGGGTCCCAAAATCAGCCCCAGCATTTT.

The chain carries TRBV7-9 and TRBJ2-3; D might be TRBD1 (6 bases). Trimming removed 0 bases at V and 0 bases at J, with 7 bases between. This CDR3 is 15 amino acids long. Germline-derived CDR1 and CDR2 are SEHNR and FQNEAQ (reference sequence). Here the CDR3 DNA reads TGTGCCAGCAGCTTAGCGGGGGCCAGCACAGATACGCAGTATTTT. Amino acid sequence: CASSLAGASTDTQYF.

This chain links TRBV11-2 with TRBJ2-5; 7 nucleotides match TRBD2. With 5 bases clipped from V and 2 bases from J, the junction kept 5 bases outside the gene matches. Germline lookup yields CDR1 SGHAT and CDR2 FQNNGV. CDR3 length equals 14 residues. CDR3 protein: CASSPLGGQETQYF. In DNA, the CDR3 is TGTGCCAGCAGCCCCCTGGGGGGGCAAGAGACCCAGTACTTC.

The chain combines TRBV13 with TRBJ2-5, with 7 positions matching TRBD1. CDR3 length: 17 residues. Germline CDR1 is PRHDT and CDR2 is FYEKMQ (reference sequence). The J segment lost 3 bases and the V segment lost 10 bases, leaving 20 bases of the junction unmatched. CDR3 sequence: CATGNWGETGTEETQYF. As DNA, the CDR3 is TGTGCCACCGGTAATTGGGGAGAGACAGGGACAGAAGAGACCCAGTACTTC. Combining the CDR3 with reference TRBV13 and TRBJ2-5 gives the whole variable domain AAGVIQSPRHLIKEKRETATLKCYPIPRHDTVYWYQQGPGQDPQFLISFYEKMQSDKGSIPDRFSAQQFSDYHSELNMSSLELGDSALYFCATGNWGETGTEETQYFGPGTRLLVL.

The sample holds one count of this clone. The rearrangement uses TRBV18 and TRBJ1-3; TRBD1 matches at 9 bases. There are 17 residues in the CDR3. CDR1 and CDR2 from the germline V gene are KGHSH and LQKENI. The V segment lost 6 bases and the J segment 0 bases; nucleotides outside the gene matches: 9. The CDR3: CASSVGQGLSSGNTIYF. CDR3 in DNA: TGTGCCAGCTCGGTCGGACAGGGGCTTTCCTCTGGAAACACCATATATTTT.

The chain recombines TRBV30 with TRBJ1-1; TRBD1 matches 9 bases. Germline assignment: CDR1 GTSNPN and CDR2 SVGIG (reference sequence). The CDR3 is made up of 18 amino acids. V shed 1 base, J shed 0 bases, and the junction held 12 bases outside the gene matches. CDR3 DNA sequence: TGTGCCTGGAGTGCAAAACGGAAAAACAGGGGGCTGAACACTGAAGCTTTCTTT. Amino acids: CAWSAKRKNRGLNTEAFF.

V and J are TRBV7-3 and TRBJ1-5, with D perhaps matching TRBD1 (5 bases). This CDR3 is built from 14 residues. The V gene's germline CDR1 is SGHTA and CDR2 FQGTGA. V dropped 7 bases and J dropped 0 bases, with 10 bases sitting between them. CDR3 sequence reads: CASNGQRSNQPQHF. CDR3 coding DNA: TGTGCCAGCAACGGACAACGTAGCAATCAGCCCCAGCATTTT.

V gene TRBV13 combines with J gene TRBJ2-3; weak D call: TRBD2 (5 bases). The CDR3 runs to 16 residues. CDR1 and CDR2 (germline): PRHDT, FYEKMQ (reference sequence). The germline V and J ends were trimmed by 4 bases and 4 bases, with 18 bases remaining between them. The CDR3 here is CASSSIGGGWPDTQYF. DNA for the CDR3: TGTGCCAGCAGCTCCATTGGAGGAGGTTGGCCAGATACGCAGTATTTT.

The chain uses TRBV2 and TRBJ1-4; D gene uncertain. CDR1 and CDR2 from the germline V gene are SNHLY and FYNNEI. V was trimmed by 11 bases and J by 8 bases, leaving 12 bases between them. The length of the CDR3 is 11 residues. The DNA for the CDR3 is TGTGCCTCCTCCCCGAGGGAAAAACTGTTTTTT. This translates into CASSPREKLFF.

The chain is built from TRBV30 and TRBJ2-7, with unresolved D. The CDR3 totals 14 residues. CDR1 and CDR2 (germline): GTSNPN, SVGIG (reference sequence). Deletions cut 2 bases from V and 0 bases from J, with 11 bases between. CDR3 DNA sequence: TGTGCCTGGAGTCAAGGCATAGCCTCCTACGAGCAGTACTTC. Its translation: CAWSQGIASYEQYF.

This chain joins TRBV18 and TRBJ1-2; D might be TRBD1 (6 bases). CDR1 and CDR2 (germline): KGHSH, LQKENI. Trimming shortened V by 6 bases and J by 1 base, and 27 bases separated the two germline ends. The CDR3 covers 19 residues. The CDR3 region is CASSPEGGTHTNYNYGYTF. CDR3 DNA sequence: TGTGCCAGCTCCCCAGAGGGTGGGACACACACCAACTATAACTATGGCTACACCTTC.

For the CDR3, the DNA is TGTGCCAGCACCGGCAGGGGATGGTCGGGGCAGTACTTC. This encodes CASTGRGWSGQYF. V gene TRBV28 combines with J gene TRBJ2-7, with TRBD1 as a possible D gene (6 bases). The germline V gene has CDR1 MDHEN and CDR2 SYDVKM. There are 13 residues in the CDR3. Deletions cut 7 bases from V and 9 bases from J, with 19 bases between.

The chain has TRBV30 and TRBJ2-3, with D possibly matching TRBD1 (6 bases). This CDR3 has 14 residues. V lost 4 bases and J 5 bases, leaving 16 bases between the germline ends. Germline V lookup: CDR1 GTSNPN, CDR2 SVGIG (reference sequence). The chain's CDR3 is CAWKARGSQDTQYF. For the CDR3, the DNA is TGTGCCTGGAAGGCTAGGGGGTCCCAAGATACGCAGTATTTT.

The chain combines TRBV5-1 with TRBJ2-7; a possible D gene is TRBD1 (6 bases). The germline gives CDR1 SGHRS, CDR2 YFSETQ. Trimming took 0 bases from V and 3 from J, leaving 10 bases between them. The CDR3 extends over 14 amino acids. The CDR3 DNA follows: TGCGCCAGCAGCTTGGCGGGACACTACTACGAGCAGTACTTC. Residues: CASSLAGHYYEQYF.

The genes are TRBV5-1 and TRBJ1-4; tentative D call: TRBD1 (6 bases). Germline V gene sequence: CDR1 SGHRS, CDR2 YFSETQ. The ends were cut back, 4 bases at V and 4 bases at J, with 17 bases in the middle. The CDR3 consists of 16 residues. The CDR3 DNA sequence: TGCGCCAGCAGCAGGCGGGGGGACACCATTAATGAAAAACTGTTTTTT. Protein sequence: CASSRRGDTINEKLFF.

Here the CDR3 DNA reads TGTGCCAGCAGCGTGGCCAGGGGGTGGGGAAATACGCAGTATTTT. Its protein product is CASSVARGWGNTQYF. V usage is TRBV7-8 and J usage is TRBJ2-3; 7 nucleotides match TRBD1. This CDR3 has 15 amino acids. The V gene's germline CDR1 is SGHVS and CDR2 FQNEAQ. The V segment lost 5 bases and the J segment 7 bases; nucleotides outside the gene matches: 12.

The chain employs TRBV9 and TRBJ2-5; D might be TRBD2 (6 bases). Looked up from germline, CDR1 is SGDLS and CDR2 is YYNGEE. V was pared by 2 bases and J by 5 bases, with 16 bases between. This CDR3 is 15 amino acids long. Here the CDR3 reads CASSVSGGLSETQYF. The DNA of the CDR3 is TGTGCCAGCAGCGTCTCCGGGGGACTTAGTGAGACCCAGTACTTC.